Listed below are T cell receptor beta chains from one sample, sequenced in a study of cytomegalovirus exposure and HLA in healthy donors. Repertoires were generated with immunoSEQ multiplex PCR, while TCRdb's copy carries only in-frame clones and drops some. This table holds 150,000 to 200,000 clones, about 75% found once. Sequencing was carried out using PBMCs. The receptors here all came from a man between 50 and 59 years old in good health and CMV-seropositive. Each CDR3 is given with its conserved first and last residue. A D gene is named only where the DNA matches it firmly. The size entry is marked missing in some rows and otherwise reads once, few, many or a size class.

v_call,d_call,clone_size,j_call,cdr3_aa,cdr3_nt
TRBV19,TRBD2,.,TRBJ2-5,CASSMALAGAYQETQYF,TGTGCCAGTAGTATGGCATTAGCGGGGGCATACCAAGAGACCCAGTACTTC
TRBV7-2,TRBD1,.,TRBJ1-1,CASSRGTGGGGTEAFF,TGTGCCAGCAGTCGGGGGACAGGGGGCGGGGGGACTGAAGCTTTCTTT
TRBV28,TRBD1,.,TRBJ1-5,CASSLSLGGENPQHF,TGTGCCAGCAGTTTATCGTTAGGGGGCGAGAATCCCCAGCATTTT
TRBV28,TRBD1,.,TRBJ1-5,CATVSGTGNKPQHF,TGTGCCACAGTCTCCGGGACAGGGAACAAGCCCCAGCATTTT
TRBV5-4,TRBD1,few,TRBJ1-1,CASSPRTGKTEAFF,TGTGCCAGCAGCCCTAGGACAGGGAAAACTGAAGCTTTCTTT
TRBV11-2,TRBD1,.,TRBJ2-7,CASTDRRVGTGSYEQYF,TGTGCCAGCACCGACCGCCGGGTGGGGACAGGGTCCTACGAGCAGTACTTC
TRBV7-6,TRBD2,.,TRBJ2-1,CASSLARRGGEQFF,TGTGCCAGCAGTCTAGCGAGGCGGGGGGGGGAGCAGTTCTTC
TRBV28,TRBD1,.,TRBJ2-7,CASSVDRSSYEQYF,TGTGCCAGCAGTGTGGACAGGAGCTCCTACGAGCAGTACTTC
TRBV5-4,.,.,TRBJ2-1,CASSRQDYNEQFF,TGTGCCAGCAGCCGCCAGGATTACAATGAGCAGTTCTTC
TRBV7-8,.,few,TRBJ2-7,CASSLSRTAPYEQYF,TGTGCCAGCAGCTTAAGCCGAACAGCCCCCTACGAGCAGTACTTC
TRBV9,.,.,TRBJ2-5,CASSVATHETQYF,TGTGCCAGCAGCGTAGCTACCCACGAGACCCAGTACTTC
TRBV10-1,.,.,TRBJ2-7,CASRPGTTAPYEQYF,TGCGCCAGCAGACCCGGGACAACTGCCCCCTACGAGCAGTACTTC
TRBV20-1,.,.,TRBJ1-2,CSASPVHGYTF,TGCAGTGCTAGTCCGGTCCATGGCTACACCTTC
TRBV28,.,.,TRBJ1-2,CASSPGGAGSYGYTF,TGTGCCAGCAGTCCGGGAGGGGCAGGGAGCTATGGCTACACCTTC
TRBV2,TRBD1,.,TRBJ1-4,CASRDRGPGEKLFF,TGTGCCAGCCGGGACAGGGGGCCTGGTGAAAAACTGTTTTTT
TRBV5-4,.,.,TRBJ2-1,CASSLRQGSYNEQFF,TGTGCCAGCAGCTTGCGGCAGGGGTCCTACAATGAGCAGTTCTTC
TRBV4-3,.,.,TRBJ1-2,CASSQDESGPEYGYTF,TGCGCCAGCAGCCAAGATGAATCAGGGCCAGAGTATGGCTACACCTTC
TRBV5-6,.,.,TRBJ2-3,CASSLSVDTQYF,TGTGCCAGCAGCCTTAGTGTGGATACGCAGTATTTT
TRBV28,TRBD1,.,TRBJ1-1,CASSQRTGGYTEAFF,TGTGCCAGCAGTCAAAGGACAGGGGGCTACACTGAAGCTTTCTTT
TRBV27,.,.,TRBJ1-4,CASSLMAVTSNEKLFF,TGTGCCAGCAGTTTAATGGCAGTTACCAGTAATGAAAAACTGTTTTTT
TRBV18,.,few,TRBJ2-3,CASSPAEGTDTQYF,TGTGCCAGCTCACCGGCGGAGGGGACAGATACGCAGTATTTT
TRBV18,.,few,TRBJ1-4,CASSLGATNEKLFF,TGTGCCAGCTCACTGGGAGCAACTAATGAAAAACTGTTTTTT
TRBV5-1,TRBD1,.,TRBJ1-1,CASSSERTGLRDTEAFF,TGCGCCAGCAGCAGCGAACGGACAGGGTTAAGGGACACTGAAGCTTTCTTT
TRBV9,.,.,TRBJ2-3,CASSVVGGTDTQYF,TGTGCCAGCAGCGTAGTGGGGGGAACAGATACGCAGTATTTT
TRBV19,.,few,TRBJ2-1,CASSFSGVEQFF,TGTGCCAGTAGCTTCTCAGGGGTTGAGCAGTTCTTC
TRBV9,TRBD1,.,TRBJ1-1,CASSRGQGGTEAFF,TGTGCCAGCAGCAGAGGACAGGGCGGCACTGAAGCTTTCTTT
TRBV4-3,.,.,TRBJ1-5,CASSQGSRGRQNQPQHF,TGCGCCAGCAGCCAAGGTTCCCGGGGAAGGCAAAATCAGCCCCAGCATTTT
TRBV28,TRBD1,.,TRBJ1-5,CASSSRQGPKNQPQHF,TGTGCCAGCAGTTCCAGACAGGGGCCAAAAAATCAGCCCCAGCATTTT
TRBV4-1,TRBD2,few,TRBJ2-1,CASSRGGLAVLGNEQFF,TGCGCCAGCAGTCGGGGGGGACTAGCGGTCTTAGGCAATGAGCAGTTCTTC
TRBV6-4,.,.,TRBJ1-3,CASVRASGNTIYF,TGTGCCAGCGTAAGAGCCTCTGGAAACACCATATATTTT
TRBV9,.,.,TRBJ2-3,CASSTGWLVDTQYF,TGTGCCAGCTCTACAGGGTGGTTAGTGGATACGCAGTATTTT
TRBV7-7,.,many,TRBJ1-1,CASSLELNTEAFF,TGTGCCAGCAGCTTAGAGCTTAACACTGAAGCTTTCTTT
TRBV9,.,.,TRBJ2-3,CASSVEAWGVVGTDTQYF,TGTGCCAGCAGCGTAGAAGCTTGGGGGGTGGTGGGCACAGATACGCAGTATTTT
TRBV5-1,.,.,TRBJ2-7,CASSLAGVTYEQYF,TGCGCCAGCAGCTTGGCAGGGGTTACCTACGAGCAGTACTTC
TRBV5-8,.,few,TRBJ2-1,CASSLAGTKQFF,TGTGCCAGCAGCTTGGCCGGGACAAAGCAGTTCTTC
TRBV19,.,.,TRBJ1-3,CASSMGAGSRNTIYF,TGTGCCAGTAGTATGGGGGCCGGATCGAGGAACACCATATATTTT
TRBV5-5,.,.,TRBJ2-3,CASSLVRGSPSDTQYF,TGTGCCAGCAGCTTGGTGCGGGGATCCCCCTCAGATACGCAGTATTTT
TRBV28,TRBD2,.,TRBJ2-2,CASNLGGGTGELFF,TGTGCCAGCAACCTGGGGGGGGGCACCGGGGAGCTGTTTTTT
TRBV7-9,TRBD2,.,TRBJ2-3,CASSPRGLAGGSSTDTQYF,TGTGCCAGCAGCCCCCGGGGACTAGCGGGGGGGTCTAGCACAGATACGCAGTATTTT
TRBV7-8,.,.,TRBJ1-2,CASSQLRGGGNYGYTF,TGTGCCAGCAGCCAACTCCGGGGGGGAGGGAACTATGGCTACACCTTC
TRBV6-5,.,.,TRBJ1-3,CASSWGGPGNTIYF,TGTGCCAGCAGTTGGGGAGGCCCTGGAAACACCATATATTTT
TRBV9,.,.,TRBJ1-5,CASSVGPDYSNQPQHF,TGTGCCAGCAGCGTAGGCCCAGATTATAGCAATCAGCCCCAGCATTTT
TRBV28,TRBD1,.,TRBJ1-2,CASRKTGGAKGYTF,TGTGCCAGCAGAAAAACAGGGGGCGCGAAGGGCTACACCTTC
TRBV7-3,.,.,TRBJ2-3,CASSLMLTDTQYF,TGTGCCAGCAGCTTAATGTTAACAGATACGCAGTATTTT
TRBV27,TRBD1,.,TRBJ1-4,CATKGQGARATNEKLFF,TGTGCCACGAAAGGACAGGGGGCGAGGGCAACTAATGAAAAACTGTTTTTT
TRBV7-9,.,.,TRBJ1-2,CASSLASSGNYGYTF,TGTGCCAGCAGCTTAGCGTCGTCAGGAAACTATGGCTACACCTTC
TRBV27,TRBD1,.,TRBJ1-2,CASRPGTGRYGYTF,TGTGCCAGCCGACCCGGGACAGGGCGCTATGGCTACACCTTC
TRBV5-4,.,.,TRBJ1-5,CASSPGGSQPQHF,TGTGCCAGCAGCCCCGGGGGGAGTCAGCCCCAGCATTTT
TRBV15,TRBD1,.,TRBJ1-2,CATSGDRGQFNYGYTF,TGTGCCACCAGCGGGGACAGGGGGCAATTTAACTATGGCTACACCTTC
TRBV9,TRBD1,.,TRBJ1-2,CASSEGQDYGYTF,TGTGCCAGCAGCGAGGGACAGGACTATGGCTACACCTTC
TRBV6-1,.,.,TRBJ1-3,CASSEDRSGTTIYF,TGTGCCAGCAGTGAAGACCGCAGCGGCACCACCATATATTTT
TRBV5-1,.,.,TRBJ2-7,CASSLEPSRYGLSYEQYF,TGCGCCAGCAGCTTGGAACCGTCTAGGTACGGTCTCTCCTACGAGCAGTACTTC
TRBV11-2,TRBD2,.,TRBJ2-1,CASSLVGSASGLYNEQFF,TGTGCCAGCAGCTTAGTAGGGTCGGCTAGCGGGCTCTACAATGAGCAGTTCTTC
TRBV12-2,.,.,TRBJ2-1,CASRPRGSGGAGNEQFF,TGTGCAAGTCGCCCGAGAGGGAGCGGGGGGGCTGGGAATGAGCAGTTCTTC
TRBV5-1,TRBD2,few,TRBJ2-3,CASSLGTSGSTDTQYF,TGCGCCAGCAGCTTGGGGACTAGCGGAAGCACAGATACGCAGTATTTT